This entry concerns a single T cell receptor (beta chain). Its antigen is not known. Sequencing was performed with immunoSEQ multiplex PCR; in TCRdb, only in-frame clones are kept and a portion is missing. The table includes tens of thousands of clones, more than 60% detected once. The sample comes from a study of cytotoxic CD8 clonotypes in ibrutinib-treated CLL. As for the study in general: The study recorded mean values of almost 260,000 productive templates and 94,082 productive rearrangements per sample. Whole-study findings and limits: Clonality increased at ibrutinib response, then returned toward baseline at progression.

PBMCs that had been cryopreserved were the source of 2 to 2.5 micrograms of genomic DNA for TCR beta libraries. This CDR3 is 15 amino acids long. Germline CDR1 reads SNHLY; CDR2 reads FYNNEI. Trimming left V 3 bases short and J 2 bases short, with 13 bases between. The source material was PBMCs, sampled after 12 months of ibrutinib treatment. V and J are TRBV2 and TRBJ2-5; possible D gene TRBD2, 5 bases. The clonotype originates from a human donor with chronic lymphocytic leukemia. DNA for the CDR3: TGTGCCAGCAGTGAGTGGGCTCGGGAACAAGAGACCCAGTACTTC. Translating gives CASSEWAREQETQYF.